These 27 T cell receptor beta chains share one sample of origin, sequenced in a study of Graves' ophthalmopathy and Graves' hyperthyroidism. RNA transcripts were the template, and TCR beta CDR3 regions were amplified from them. A first-round RT-PCR used HTBI primers, followed by a second-round multiplex PCR. From the multiplex PCR reads, TCRdb called clonotypes with MiXCR, one entry per CDR3 protein. The sample carries around 1,000,000 distinct CDR3 sequences, approximately 35% recorded once. The sequencing sample was made of peripheral blood or thyroid tissue (not recorded which). These receptor sequences come from an adult man with Graves' hyperthyroidism.

As for this clonotype: One end of the junction varies from germline; a read error may be responsible. The chain carries TRBV7-8 and TRBJ2-2; D unclear. The CDR3 is 15 residues long. Germline assignment: CDR1 SGHVS and CDR2 FQNEAQ. The CDR3 spells CASGLEVRNTGELFF. CDR3 DNA: TGTGCCAGCGGCTTAGAAGTTCGGAACACCGGGGAGCTGTTTTTT.

The chain recombines TRBV30 with TRBJ1-2, with 8 bases that match TRBD1. The CDR3 consists of 12 residues. Germline V gene lookup returns CDR1 GTSNPN and CDR2 SVGIG (reference sequence). With V trimmed by 4 bases and J by 10 bases, 8 bases remained unmatched. The CDR3 coding sequence is TGTGCCTGGATGGGGTCAGGGGGCGTCTACACCTTC. Translating it yields CAWMGSGGVYTF.

This clonotype showed up many times. The chain couples TRBV2 to TRBJ2-7; TRBD2 might be the D (6 bases). Germline CDR1 and CDR2: SNHLY and FYNNEI. The CDR3 sequence is 15 residues long. V dropped 4 bases and J dropped 2 bases, with 15 bases sitting between them. The CDR3 region has the DNA TGTGCCAGCAGTGGTCAGGCGGGGAACACCTACGAGCAGTACTTC. Encoded protein: CASSGQAGNTYEQYF.

The rearrangement joins TRBV20-1 to TRBJ2-5; D is possibly TRBD2 (5 bases). The ends were cut back, 0 bases at V and 0 bases at J, with 11 bases in the middle. Looked up from germline, CDR1 is DFQATT and CDR2 is SNEGSKA (reference sequence). The CDR3 loop spans 15 amino acids. The CDR3 spells CSARDLTTYQETQYF. Here the CDR3 DNA reads TGCAGTGCTAGAGATCTGACTACGTACCAAGAGACCCAGTACTTC.

The CDR3 loop is CATSRDGQGETQYF. DNA of the CDR3: TGTGCCACCAGCAGAGATGGACAGGGAGAGACCCAGTACTTC. The chain has TRBV15 and TRBJ2-5, with 8 positions matching TRBD1. Trimming at V came to 0 bases and at J to 4 bases, leaving 1 base not matched to a gene. Per germline, CDR1 LNHNV and CDR2 YYDKDF (reference sequence). This CDR3 has 14 amino acids.

Points on this clonotype: The junction departs from the called germline gene at one end, perhaps through a read error. The chain employs TRBV10-3 and TRBJ1-5; D remains ambiguous. Germline V gene lookup returns CDR1 ENHRY and CDR2 SYGVKD. The CDR3 has 8 residues. The CDR3 here is CAIGPEHF. CDR3 coding DNA: TGTGCCATCGGGCCCGAGCATTTT.

This clonotype was picked up many times. The CDR3: CSVRLSYEQYF. The CDR3 DNA follows: TGCAGTGTTCGACTGTCCTACGAGCAGTACTTC. V is TRBV20-1 and J is TRBJ2-7; no definite D call. Deletions cut 7 bases from V and 1 base from J, with 8 bases between. The CDR3 spans 11 residues. CDR1 is DFQATT, CDR2 SNEGSKA, per germline (reference sequence).

In this sample, this clonotype turned up many times. The chain has TRBV2 and TRBJ1-6, with D possibly TRBD1 on 5 matching bases. CDR3 length: 14 amino acids. V dropped 6 bases and J dropped 6 bases, with 12 bases sitting between them. CDR1 SNHLY and CDR2 FYNNEI come from the germline V gene. CDR3 bases: TGTGCCAGCAGGCGGGACGGGATTAATTCACCCCTCCACTTT. Translation gives CASRRDGINSPLHF.

This clonotype was detected only once. The rearrangement joins TRBV10-3 to TRBJ1-2; a possible D gene is TRBD1 (5 bases). The CDR3 loop spans 13 amino acids. CDR1 and CDR2 (germline): ENHRY, SYGVKD. Trimming took off 2 bases at V and 12 bases at J, with 16 bases between the two ends. DNA of the CDR3: TGTGCCATCAGTGAGGACGACAGTTCCAGGCACACCTTC. Translating it yields CAISEDDSSRHTF.

This clonotype was found many times. The chain is built from TRBV25-1 and TRBJ2-7, with 8 bases lining up with TRBD1. The CDR3 is made up of 16 amino acids. V dropped 5 bases and J dropped 3; count of bases not matched to a gene: 12. CDR1 MGHDK and CDR2 SYGVNS come from the germline V gene. This chain's CDR3 is CASSPHDRGWDYEQYF. As DNA, the CDR3 is TGTGCCAGCAGTCCCCATGACAGGGGATGGGACTACGAGCAGTACTTC.

This clonotype was seen only a few times. An end of the junction does not agree with germline; a read error may underlie this. The chain carries TRBV5-1 and TRBJ1-5, with D unclear. Germline CDR1 SGHRS, CDR2 YFSETQ. The CDR3 is 15 residues long. In DNA form, the CDR3 reads TGTGCCAGCAGTTTACGGAAGCGAAGCAATCAGCCCCAGCATTTT. Encoded protein: CASSLRKRSNQPQHF.

On this clonotype: A much larger clone differs by one base, so this may be a read error. Without the conserved terminal phenylalanine or tryptophan, this CDR3 likely stems from a read error. This chain connects TRBV28 to TRBJ1-5; D is unresolved. Germline values: CDR1 MDHEN, CDR2 SYDVKM. The CDR3 spans 12 residues. V shed 6 bases and J shed 5 bases, with 8 bases lying between them. CDR3: CASRPRHQPQHL. The CDR3 DNA is TGTGCCAGCAGACCGAGGCATCAGCCCCAGCATCTT.

Many counts were recorded for this clonotype. The J gene is TRBJ1-6, the V gene TRBV6-5; weak D call: TRBD1 (5 bases). The CDR3 is made up of 15 amino acids. The V gene's germline CDR1 is MNHEY and CDR2 SVGAGI. V was cut by 6 bases and J by 10 bases, with 19 bases left in between. CDR3 sequence: CASSRSGTGNSPLHF. The CDR3 DNA reads as TGTGCCAGCAGCCGTAGCGGGACCGGGAACTCACCCCTCCACTTT.

The chain recombines TRBV19 with TRBJ1-5; D ambiguous. The CDR3 contains 14 residues. Trimming took 5 bases from V and 3 from J, leaving 11 bases between them. Looked up from germline, CDR1 is LNHDA and CDR2 is SQIVND (reference sequence). The CDR3 DNA reads as TGTGCCAGTAGTTCCCGACGGGACAATCAGCCCCAGCATTTT. Translating gives CASSSRRDNQPQHF.

There are many counts of this clonotype. The V call is TRBV12-3 or TRBV12-4, the J call TRBJ1-1; D unresolved. The V gene lost 6 bases and the J gene lost 2 bases, with 10 bases spanning the gap. CDR3 length equals 13 residues. The CDR3 DNA follows: TGTGCCAGCAGCCAAAGCCTAAACACTGAAGCTTTCTTT. Translated, it gives CASSQSLNTEAFF.

The chain is built from TRBV11-2 and TRBJ2-7; D uncertain. Germline V gives CDR1 SGHAT, CDR2 FQNNGV. Trimming left V 6 bases short and J 2 bases short, with 11 bases between. The CDR3 runs 13 residues. CDR3: CASRQPPAYEQYF. The CDR3 DNA sequence: TGTGCCAGCAGGCAGCCCCCAGCCTACGAGCAGTACTTC.

This clonotype was counted many times. The chain couples TRBV7-9 to TRBJ1-5; D unresolved. CDR1 SEHNR and CDR2 FQNEAQ come from the germline V gene (reference sequence). The V gene lost 6 bases and the J gene lost 3 bases, with 12 bases spanning the gap. The CDR3 consists of 14 residues. The CDR3 DNA reads as TGTGCCAGCAGATCCGACCGAAACAATCAGCCCCAGCATTTT. Translated: CASRSDRNNQPQHF. The variable domain in full, completed from reference TRBV7-9 and TRBJ1-5, reads DTGVSQNPRHKITKRGQNVTFRCDPISEHNRLYWYRQTLGQGPEFLTYFQNEAQLEKSRLLSDRFSAERPKGSFSTLEIQRTEQGDSAMYLCASRSDRNNQPQHFGDGTRLSIL.

This clonotype was counted between two and nine times. Since a much larger clone is just one base distant, this may be a read error. The chain links TRBV12-3 or TRBV12-4 to TRBJ1-5; D unclear. The CDR3 runs 13 residues. CDR3 nucleotide sequence: TGTGCCAGCAATTTAGGGAACAATCAGCCCCAGCATTTT. Translating it yields CASNLGNNQPQHF.

This clonotype was seen more than once but under ten times. A junction end diverges from the germline sequence, so it may reflect a read error. This chain links TRBV13 with TRBJ1-1, with a weak D call TRBD1 (5 bases). The CDR3 runs 17 residues. CDR1 PRHDT and CDR2 FYEKMQ come from the germline V gene (reference sequence). The DNA of the CDR3 is TGCGCCAGCAGCCAAGATCTGGTTGAGGGGTTGGACACTGAAGCTTTCTTT. It yields the protein CASSQDLVEGLDTEAFF.

This clonotype was recorded a few times. The chain uses TRBV30 and TRBJ2-2; D is perhaps TRBD1 or TRBD2 (5 bases each). The CDR3 is 13 amino acids. In germline, CDR1 is GTSNPN, CDR2 SVGIG (reference sequence). Trimming shortened V by 0 bases and J by 7 bases, and 9 bases separated the two germline ends. CDR3 sequence reads: CAWSVLGGGELFF. Written as DNA, the CDR3 is TGTGCCTGGAGTGTACTTGGGGGCGGGGAGCTGTTTTTT.

The chain uses TRBV2 and TRBJ1-6; the D gene is possibly TRBD1 (5 bases). Germline V gives CDR1 SNHLY, CDR2 FYNNEI. Trimming stripped 6 bases from V and 3 bases from J, with 12 bases between. This CDR3 region has 15 residues. In DNA form, the CDR3 reads TGTGCCAGCAGCCGGGACGCCGGCTATAATTCACCCCTCCACTTT. This sequence encodes CASSRDAGYNSPLHF.

The table lists this clonotype with many counts. The V gene is TRBV5-8, the J gene TRBJ1-1; D gene ambiguous. V dropped 9 bases and J dropped 8 bases, with 11 bases sitting between them. This CDR3 has 10 amino acids. Looked up from germline, CDR1 is SGHTS and CDR2 is YDEGEE. This chain's CDR3 is CATATLEAFF. In nucleotides, the CDR3 is TGTGCCACTGCGACTTTAGAAGCTTTCTTT.

The chain combines TRBV11-2 with TRBJ2-7; 7 bases fit TRBD1. With V trimmed by 6 bases and J by 8 bases, 16 bases remained unmatched. The CDR3 has 15 residues. Germline CDR1 reads SGHAT; CDR2 reads FQNNGV. CDR3 amino acids: CASSLSTRDRYQQYF. For the CDR3, the DNA is TGTGCCAGCAGTTTATCGACCCGGGACAGATATCAGCAGTACTTC.

This clonotype was seen only a few times. V usage is TRBV7-2 and J usage is TRBJ2-7, with 7 nucleotides matching TRBD1. The CDR3 has 14 residues. Germline loops: CDR1 SGHTA, CDR2 FQGNSA. The J segment lost 6 bases and the V segment lost 5 bases, leaving 10 bases of the junction unmatched. CDR3 sequence reads: CASSPRQGPCEQYF. The CDR3 region has the DNA TGTGCCAGCAGCCCCAGACAGGGTCCCTGCGAGCAGTACTTC.

A remark on this clonotype: Its ends do not fully match the called genes, so a read error is possible. The chain joins TRBV19 to TRBJ1-1; D gene uncertain. Germline CDR1 is LNHDA and CDR2 is SQIVND (reference sequence). This CDR3 is 13 amino acids long. CDR3: CASSTPFYTEAFF. CDR3 in DNA: TGTGCCAGCAGTACCCCCTTTTACACTGAAGCTTTCTTT.

This rearrangement joins TRBV10-2 to TRBJ1-4; D ambiguous. The CDR3 loop spans 15 amino acids. The germline gives CDR1 WSHSY, CDR2 SAAADI. V lost 10 bases to trimming and J lost 3 bases, with 18 bases between them. The CDR3 loop reads CAIPLTGSSNEKLFF. The CDR3 DNA follows: TGCGCCATTCCATTGACGGGCTCTTCTAATGAAAAACTGTTTTTT.

In its sample, this clonotype was seen many times. The genes are TRBV7-3 and TRBJ1-6; D unclear. Trimming took 0 bases from V and 10 from J, leaving 13 bases between them. Germline CDR1 is SGHTA and CDR2 is FQGTGA. The CDR3 runs to 15 residues. The CDR3 here is CASSLTGRMESPLHF. CDR3 in DNA: TGTGCCAGCAGCTTAACCGGCCGAATGGAATCACCCCTCCACTTT.